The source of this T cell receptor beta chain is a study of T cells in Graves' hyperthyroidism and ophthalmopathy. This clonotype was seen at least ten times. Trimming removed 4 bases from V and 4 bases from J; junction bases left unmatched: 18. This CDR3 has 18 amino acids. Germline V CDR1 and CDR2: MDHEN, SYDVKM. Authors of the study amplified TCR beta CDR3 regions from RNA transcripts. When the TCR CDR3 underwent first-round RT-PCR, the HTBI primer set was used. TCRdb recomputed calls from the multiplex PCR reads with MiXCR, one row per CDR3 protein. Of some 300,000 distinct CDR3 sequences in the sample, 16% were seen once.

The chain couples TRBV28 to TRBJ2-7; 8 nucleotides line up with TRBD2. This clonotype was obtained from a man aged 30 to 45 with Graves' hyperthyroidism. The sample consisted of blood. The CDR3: CASSSLAGNPAGLYEQYF. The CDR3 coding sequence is TGTGCCAGCAGTTCGCTAGCGGGCAACCCGGCGGGGCTTTACGAGCAGTACTTC.